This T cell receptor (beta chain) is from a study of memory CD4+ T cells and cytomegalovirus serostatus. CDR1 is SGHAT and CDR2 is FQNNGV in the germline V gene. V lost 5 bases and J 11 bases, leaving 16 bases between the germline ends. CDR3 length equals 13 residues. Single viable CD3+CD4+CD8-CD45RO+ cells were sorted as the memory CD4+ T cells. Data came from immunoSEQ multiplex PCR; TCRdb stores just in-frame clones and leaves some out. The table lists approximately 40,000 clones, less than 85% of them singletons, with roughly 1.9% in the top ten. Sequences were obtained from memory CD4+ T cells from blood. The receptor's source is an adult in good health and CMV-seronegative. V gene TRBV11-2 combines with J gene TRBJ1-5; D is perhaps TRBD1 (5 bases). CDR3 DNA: TGTGCCAGCAGCCCTAGTACAGGCGAGTCCCAGCATTTT. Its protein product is CASSPSTGESQHF. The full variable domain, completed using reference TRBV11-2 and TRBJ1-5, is EAGVAQSPRYKIIEKRQSVAFWCNPISGHATLYWYQQILGQGPKLLIQFQNNGVVDDSQLPKDRFSAERLKGVDSTLKIQPAKLEDSAVYLCASSPSTGESQHFGDGTRLSIL.